The next 24 T cell receptor beta chains were all read from a single sample in a study of regulatory T cells. Study-wide findings and caveats: Hydrophobic residues at CDR3 positions 6 and 7 were enriched in conventional CD4+ T cells of CD3G-deficient patients.

Primers: 52 TRBV forward and 13 TRBJ reverse. This table comes from immunoSEQ multiplex PCR, and its TCRdb copy is limited to in-frame clones, with some not included. The data contain around 32,000 clones, around 90% of them singletons. Antigens for these TCRs are unknown. Sequencing was performed on conventional CD4+ T cells sorted from blood. The receptor set was obtained from a person aged 18 to 30 with CD3G deficiency.

The chain joins TRBV5-1 to TRBJ2-1; no clear D. CDR3 size: 14 residues. V was cut by 1 base and J by 0 bases, with 5 bases left in between. CDR1 SGHRS and CDR2 YFSETQ come from the germline V gene. Here the CDR3 DNA reads TGCGCCAGCAGCTTGCTGGACTCCTACAATGAGCAGTTCTTC. This sequence encodes CASSLLDSYNEQFF.

As DNA, the CDR3 is TGTGCCAGCAGCTCCCTACGGGTAGCGGGAGGGATGGGAGTCAATGAGCAGTTCTTC. Translation gives CASSSLRVAGGMGVNEQFF. The chain has TRBV7-3 and TRBJ2-1; 11 bases align to TRBD2. Trimming took 4 bases from V and 6 from J; bases not matched to a gene: 17. The length of the CDR3 is 19 residues. In germline, CDR1 is SGHTA, CDR2 FQGTGA.

J is TRBJ1-6 and V is TRBV9, with D possibly TRBD1 on 5 matching bases. Trimming took 1 base from V and 7 from J, leaving 9 bases between them. CDR1 is SGDLS and CDR2 is YYNGEE in the germline V gene. This CDR3 is 14 amino acids long. The CDR3 DNA is TGTGCCAGCAGCGTACTCAGGGACAATTCACCCCTCCACTTT. Encoded protein: CASSVLRDNSPLHF.

A word on this clone: Germline is not matched at one junction end, which may reflect a read error. V is TRBV7-7 and J is TRBJ2-3; D not certain. CDR3 size: 13 residues. The germline CDR1 and CDR2 sequences are SSHAT and FNYEAQ (reference sequence). The CDR3 sequence: CASSRILEDTQYF. CDR3 in DNA: TGTGCTAGCAGCCGGATTTTGGAGGATACGCAGTATTTT.

This clone was observed once. The chain couples TRBV6-1 to TRBJ2-7; TRBD1 agrees at 11 bases. CDR1 is MNHNS and CDR2 is SASEGT in the germline V gene. The V gene end was trimmed by 8 bases and the J gene end by 6 bases; junction bases not matched to a gene: 9. This CDR3 region has 14 residues. The CDR3 bases are TGTGCCAGCGGCCGGGACAGGGGGACCTTCGAGCAGTACGTC. This sequence encodes CASGRDRGTFEQYV.

This clone showed up just once. V is TRBV6-1 and J is TRBJ1-4; possibly TRBD1 for D (5 bases). Germline lookup yields CDR1 MNHNS and CDR2 SASEGT. The CDR3 has 13 residues. V dropped 2 bases and J dropped 7 bases, with 8 bases sitting between them. The CDR3 bases are TGTGCCAGCAGTGAAATGGGGGGTGAAAAACTGTTTTTT. It is translated as CASSEMGGEKLFF.

The V and J genes are TRBV28 and TRBJ2-7, with 10 bases fitting TRBD1. Germline V CDR1 and CDR2: MDHEN, SYDVKM. V trimming: 4 bases; J trimming: 1 base; junction bases outside the gene matches: 10. The CDR3 runs 17 residues. CDR3 nucleotides: TGTGCCAGCAGTTCTACCCCTCGGACAGGGGGATCCTACGAGCAGTACTTC. Translation: CASSSTPRTGGSYEQYF.

The chain couples TRBV28 to TRBJ2-3, with 9 bases matching TRBD1. Trimming took 5 bases from V and 5 from J; bases not matched to a gene: 8. CDR3 length: 15 amino acids. The V gene's germline CDR1 is MDHEN and CDR2 SYDVKM. The CDR3 spells CASSSGQGKGDTQYF. The CDR3 DNA is TGTGCCAGCAGTAGCGGACAGGGGAAGGGAGATACGCAGTATTTT. Based on the CDR3 plus reference TRBV28 and TRBJ2-3, the full variable domain is DVKVTQSSRYLVKRTGEKVFLECVQDMDHENMFWYRQDPGLGLRLIYFSYDVKMKEKGDIPEGYSVSREKKERFSLILESASTNQTSMYLCASSSGQGKGDTQYFGPGTRLTVL.

The genes are TRBV28 and TRBJ2-1, with 11 positions matching TRBD2. Trimming took 6 bases from V and 9 from J; bases not matched to a gene: 7. CDR1 MDHEN and CDR2 SYDVKM come from the germline V gene. The CDR3 length is 14 residues. The CDR3, as DNA: TGTGCCAGCAGATCCGGGACTAGCGGTGGTGAGCAGTTCTTC. Translating it yields CASRSGTSGGEQFF.

The chain employs TRBV5-1 and TRBJ2-2; 8 nucleotides match TRBD1. CDR1 is SGHRS and CDR2 is YFSETQ in the germline V gene. V gave up 4 bases and J gave up 4 bases; unmatched junction bases: 6. The CDR3 is 15 residues long. CDR3 amino acids: CASSPGQGATGELFF. CDR3 DNA: TGCGCCAGCAGCCCAGGACAGGGTGCCACCGGGGAGCTGTTTTTT.

This clone was observed once. This sequence joins TRBV28 and TRBJ2-5; D call uncertain. This CDR3 contains 14 residues. Germline V gene lookup returns CDR1 MDHEN and CDR2 SYDVKM. V lost 1 base and J lost 5, with 11 bases in between. CDR3 DNA sequence: TGTGCCAGCAGTTTATATCTACCGAGGGAGACCCAGTACTTC. Its translation is CASSLYLPRETQYF.

This clone was seen a handful of times. The chain joins TRBV5-1 to TRBJ2-7, with a tentative D call TRBD1 (5 bases). This CDR3 is built from 17 residues. Per germline, CDR1 SGHRS and CDR2 YFSETQ. The V and J ends lost 4 bases and 5 bases respectively, with 25 bases between them. The CDR3 bases are TGCGCCAGCAGCCTGTGGACACCATTTAGCTTTAATAACGAGCAGTACGTC. Translating gives CASSLWTPFSFNNEQYV.

The chain is built from TRBV7-2 and TRBJ2-7; TRBD1 matches 10 bases. The CDR3 runs to 17 residues. After removal of 1 base from V and 2 bases from J, the junction contained 8 bases not matched to a gene. The germline V gene encodes CDR1 SGHTA and CDR2 FQGNSA. The CDR3 is CASSLVPRTGGTYEQYV. CDR3 bases: TGTGCCAGCAGCTTAGTCCCCAGGACAGGGGGAACCTACGAGCAGTACGTC.

The chain couples TRBV29-1 to TRBJ2-1; D perhaps matches TRBD1 (5 bases). CDR1 is SQVTM and CDR2 is ANQGSEA in the germline V gene. The CDR3 extends over 17 amino acids. V was pared by 5 bases and J by 0 bases, with 20 bases between. CDR3 nucleotides: TGCAGCGTTTTGCCAGGGTCTCGTTCATCCTCCTACAATGAGCAGTTCTTC. Protein sequence: CSVLPGSRSSSYNEQFF.

The rearrangement uses TRBV19 and TRBJ1-3; D unresolved. The CDR3 is made up of 15 amino acids. CDR1 is LNHDA, CDR2 SQIVND, per germline (reference sequence). The V end lost 6 bases, the J end lost 0 bases, and 12 bases lay between the germline ends. The CDR3 DNA follows: TGTGCCAGTAGCAACGGACGGGACTCTGGAAACACCATATATTTT. The encoded protein is CASSNGRDSGNTIYF.

Only one count was recorded for this clone. The V and J genes are TRBV28 and TRBJ2-3; D gene uncertain. Germline V gene lookup returns CDR1 MDHEN and CDR2 SYDVKM. Deletions cut 3 bases from V and 3 bases from J, with 10 bases between. This CDR3 is 14 amino acids long. CDR3 sequence: CASSLVARTDTQYF. CDR3 coding DNA: TGTGCCAGCAGTTTGGTTGCGAGGACAGATACGCAGTATTTT.

V is TRBV6-1 and J is TRBJ1-2, with D possibly matching TRBD1 (5 bases). Germline V gives CDR1 MNHNS, CDR2 SASEGT. The length of the CDR3 is 14 residues. The germline V and J ends were trimmed by 0 bases and 8 bases, with 13 bases remaining between them. The CDR3 coding sequence is TGTGCCAGCAGTGAAGCGCACGGGGCTAGGGGCTACACCTTC. Translated, it gives CASSEAHGARGYTF.

The chain couples TRBV19 to TRBJ2-5, with D tentatively TRBD1 or TRBD2 (6 bases each). The CDR3 consists of 13 residues. With 4 bases removed from V and 7 bases from J, the gap between germline ends came to 13 bases. Germline CDR1 LNHDA, CDR2 SQIVND (reference sequence). The CDR3 protein is CASSSTGAGTQYF. Here the CDR3 DNA reads TGTGCCAGTAGTAGCACGGGGGCGGGGACCCAGTACTTC.

The chain is built from TRBV7-2 and TRBJ2-5; perhaps TRBD1 as D (7 bases). Trimming removed 1 base at V and 5 bases at J, with 11 bases between. CDR1 SGHTA and CDR2 FQGNSA come from the germline V gene. The CDR3 consists of 14 residues. This CDR3 is CASSLDQGGETQYF. The CDR3 bases are TGTGCCAGCAGCTTAGATCAGGGGGGTGAGACCCAGTACTTC.

The gene calls are TRBV30 and TRBJ1-1, with D perhaps TRBD1 (6 bases). With 2 bases removed from V and 8 bases from J, the gap between germline ends came to 12 bases. The germline CDR1 and CDR2 sequences are GTSNPN and SVGIG (reference sequence). The CDR3 is 12 amino acids. CDR3 DNA sequence: TGTGCCTGGAGTCAACAGGGAACCGAAGCTTTCTTT. Translated: CAWSQQGTEAFF.

The rearrangement joins TRBV18 to TRBJ1-1; D remains unclear. This CDR3 spans 13 amino acids. The germline V and J ends were trimmed by 0 bases and 4 bases, with 6 bases remaining between them. The germline V gene has CDR1 KGHSH and CDR2 LQKENI. CDR3 in amino acids: CASSPPGFTEAFF. The DNA for the CDR3 is TGTGCCAGCTCACCACCGGGCTTCACTGAAGCTTTCTTT.

The chain joins TRBV7-2 to TRBJ1-5, with D unclear. CDR3 length: 15 residues. CDR1 is SGHTA, CDR2 FQGNSA, per germline. V shed 0 bases and J shed 1 base, with 7 bases lying between them. This CDR3 reads CASSLASRSNQPQHF. CDR3 nucleotide sequence: TGTGCCAGCAGCTTAGCCTCACGGAGCAATCAGCCCCAGCATTTT.

This chain connects TRBV18 to TRBJ2-3, with 7 bases matching TRBD1. J lost 2 bases, V lost 3 bases, and 5 bases had no gene match. CDR1 is KGHSH and CDR2 is LQKENI in the germline V gene. The CDR3 covers 15 residues. CDR3 in amino acids: CASSPRGRDTDTQYF. CDR3 nucleotides: TGTGCCAGCTCACCTAGGGGGCGCGACACAGATACGCAGTATTTT.

The V call is TRBV10-2, the J call TRBJ2-6; 12 bases align to TRBD1. The trim removed 6 bases at V and 3 bases at J, leaving 6 bases unmatched. The germline V gene encodes CDR1 WSHSY and CDR2 SAAADI. CDR3 length: 17 residues. The DNA of the CDR3 is TGCGCCAGCAGCTACGGGACAGGGGGCTTTGGGGCCAACGTCCTGACTTTC. Translation gives CASSYGTGGFGANVLTF.